This T cell receptor (beta chain) was captured in a study of T-cell reconstitution after alpha-beta-depleted transplantation in children. Unique molecular identifiers were incorporated when the TCRbeta library was constructed. TCRdb re-called the PCR reads with MiXCR, one entry per CDR3 protein. The sample contains fewer than 700,000 distinct CDR3 sequences, under 25% of which appear only once. This CDR3 comprises 15 residues. Losses at the gene ends were 11 bases for V and 5 bases for J; bases not matched to a gene: 14. CDR1 is ENHRY and CDR2 is SYGVKD in the germline V gene. This clonotype was seen a handful of times. Its antigen is unknown. Study outcomes and limitations: Two months or so post-transplant, alpha-beta T cells reportedly derived from several hundred expanded graft clones. Where some patients showed high TCRbeta diversity at day 60, it came from recipient T cells and thymic progenitors that had survived. One year post-transplant, T-cell counts and diversity were largely derived from T cells produced anew.

The TCR was taken from a boy in the first two years of life who had a stem cell transplant for acute myeloid leukemia, so the T cells may come from the graft donor. The sequences come from PBMCs, mostly from graft donor cells, collected 360 days after TCRalphabeta/CD19-depleted stem cell transplant. V is TRBV10-3 and J is TRBJ2-1; TRBD2 agrees at 8 bases. CDR3 loop: CAASRPAGDNNEQFF. CDR3 DNA sequence: TGTGCCGCAAGTCGTCCAGCGGGGGACAACAATGAGCAGTTCTTC.